These 25 T cell receptor beta chains share one sample of origin, sequenced in a study of Graves' ophthalmopathy and Graves' hyperthyroidism. The authors amplified TCR beta CDR3 regions from RNA transcripts. HTBI primers primed a first-round RT-PCR, and a second-round multiplex PCR followed. MiXCR, applied by TCRdb to the multiplex PCR reads, yields one record per CDR3 protein. This sample has just over 400,000 distinct CDR3 sequences; roughly 21% occur once, and the top ten carry approximately 3%. Sequenced material: peripheral blood. The receptors were sampled from a woman under 30 with stable Graves' hyperthyroidism.

At least ten counts were recorded for this clonotype. This rearrangement joins TRBV25-1 to TRBJ1-6; 7 nucleotides match TRBD1. The CDR3 totals 18 residues. CDR1 and CDR2 (germline): MGHDK, SYGVNS. Trimming removed 2 bases from V and 2 bases from J; junction bases left unmatched: 9. The CDR3: CASSEGPTGETYNSPLHF. The CDR3 DNA follows: TGTGCCAGCAGTGAAGGACCTACAGGGGAAACCTATAATTCACCCCTCCACTTT.

Many counts were recorded for this clonotype. This chain joins TRBV7-3 and TRBJ2-7; 7 bases match TRBD1. The CDR3 totals 13 residues. Per germline, CDR1 SGHTA and CDR2 FQGTGA. V was clipped by 4 bases and J by 6 bases; unmatched bases: 6. The CDR3 nucleotides read TGTGCCAGCAGCTCCTACAGGGGCCTCGAGCAGTACTTC. Its translation: CASSSYRGLEQYF.

This clonotype was picked up many times. CDR3 sequence: CASKPGQGDTGELFF. For the CDR3, the DNA is TGTGCCAGCAAACCGGGACAAGGGGACACCGGGGAGCTGTTTTTT. The V gene is TRBV6-4, the J gene TRBJ2-2; tentative D call: TRBD1 (6 bases). Looked up from germline, CDR1 is MRHNA and CDR2 is SNTAGT. Trimming took off 7 bases at V and 3 bases at J, with 15 bases between the two ends. This CDR3 spans 15 amino acids.

This clonotype was found many times. The V and J genes are TRBV7-2 and TRBJ1-2; D is undetermined. Germline lookup yields CDR1 SGHTA and CDR2 FQGNSA. The CDR3 runs to 14 residues. V lost 5 bases and J 5 bases, leaving 15 bases between the germline ends. The CDR3 DNA is TGTGCCAGCAGCCCCCGACGCGGCGGTTATGGCTACACCTTC. Protein sequence: CASSPRRGGYGYTF.

This chain connects TRBV6-1 to TRBJ1-2; D possibly corresponds to TRBD1 (5 bases). V shed 8 bases and J shed 3 bases, with 10 bases lying between them. Germline lookup yields CDR1 MNHNS and CDR2 SASEGT. The CDR3 length is 12 residues. Written as DNA, the CDR3 is TGTGCCAGCTACGAGACAGACTATGGCTACACCTTC. Its protein is CASYETDYGYTF.

This clonotype was observed a handful of times. Given a much more abundant clone one base away, this may be a read error. The chain uses TRBV3-1 and TRBJ1-2; tentatively, D is TRBD1 (5 bases). This CDR3 has 13 residues. Germline V gives CDR1 LGHDT, CDR2 YNNKEL (reference sequence). V dropped 5 bases and J dropped 2 bases, with 9 bases sitting between them. CDR3 in amino acids: CASSGDSNYGYTF. CDR3 DNA: TGTGCCAGCAGCGGCGACAGCAACTATGGCTACACCTTC.

The table lists this clonotype with many counts. The V gene is TRBV6-2 or TRBV6-3, the J gene TRBJ2-2; tentatively, D is TRBD2 (6 bases). CDR3 length equals 16 residues. V was trimmed by 2 bases and J by 6 bases, leaving 16 bases between them. The germline gives CDR1 MNHEY, CDR2 SVGEGT. CDR3 coding DNA: TGTGCCAGCAGTTACGGGCGGAGGGCTCTCCCCGGGGAGCTGTTTTTT. Its protein product is CASSYGRRALPGELFF.

This clonotype appeared many times. The chain couples TRBV6-1 to TRBJ2-2; 7 nucleotides line up with TRBD2. Germline V gives CDR1 MNHNS, CDR2 SASEGT. The CDR3 consists of 14 residues. The V gene end was trimmed by 8 bases and the J gene end by 2 bases; junction bases not matched to a gene: 5. CDR3 in amino acids: CASGGRANTGELFF. CDR3 DNA sequence: TGTGCCAGCGGGGGGAGGGCCAACACCGGGGAGCTGTTTTTT.

The chain has TRBV6-1 and TRBJ1-1, with D maybe TRBD1 (5 bases). CDR1 is MNHNS, CDR2 SASEGT, per germline. V lost 3 bases to trimming and J lost 2 bases, with 7 bases between them. The CDR3 extends over 13 amino acids. CDR3 nucleotides: TGTGCCAGCAGTGAGGGACTCAACACTGAAGCTTTCTTT. Its translation: CASSEGLNTEAFF.

This clonotype showed up many times. The chain is built from TRBV20-1 and TRBJ2-4; TRBD1 agrees at 9 bases. J gave up 3 bases and V 6 bases, and 6 bases lay outside the gene matches. The germline V gene has CDR1 DFQATT and CDR2 SNEGSKA (reference sequence). The CDR3 length is 14 residues. This CDR3 is CSAAQTGGKNIQYF. The CDR3 coding sequence is TGCAGTGCCGCCCAGACAGGGGGCAAAAACATTCAGTACTTC.

On this clonotype itself: A much larger clone differs from this one at a single base, so this may be a read error. The rearrangement links TRBV12-3 or TRBV12-4 to TRBJ1-1, with D uncertain. CDR3 length equals 12 residues. The V and J ends lost 8 bases and 7 bases respectively, with 14 bases between them. CDR3 amino acids: CASSVGIGEAFF. The CDR3 DNA follows: TGTGCCAGCTCAGTTGGGATTGGTGAAGCTTTCTTT.

This clonotype appeared many times. The chain recombines TRBV28 with TRBJ1-5; D is uncertain. The CDR3 length is 13 residues. Germline V gene data show CDR1 as MDHEN and CDR2 as SYDVKM. The V and J ends lost 6 bases and 2 bases respectively, with 8 bases between them. For the CDR3, the DNA is TGTGCCAGCAGGCTTGTTGGCAATCAGCCCCAGCATTTT. Translation: CASRLVGNQPQHF.

This clonotype was picked up many times. V and J are TRBV20-1 and TRBJ2-7; 7 positions agree with TRBD1. Trimming took 4 bases from V and 3 from J; bases not matched to a gene: 6. The CDR3 is made up of 13 amino acids. Germline V lookup: CDR1 DFQATT, CDR2 SNEGSKA (reference sequence). DNA for the CDR3: TGCAGTGCTAAACAGGGGAGTCTCTACGAGCAGTACTTC. It is translated as CSAKQGSLYEQYF.

This clonotype was counted at least ten times. V and J are TRBV7-2 and TRBJ2-7; the D is unclear. With 1 base removed from V and 2 bases from J, the gap between germline ends came to 9 bases. The CDR3 consists of 14 residues. The germline V gene has CDR1 SGHTA and CDR2 FQGNSA. The CDR3 DNA reads as TGTGCCAGCAGCTTAGTAGGCCTGACCTACGAGCAGTACTTC. Protein: CASSLVGLTYEQYF.

The chain couples TRBV20-1 to TRBJ2-5; TRBD2 matches at 7 bases. This CDR3 comprises 14 residues. Trimming at V came to 3 bases and at J to 1 base, leaving 5 bases not matched to a gene. Per the germline V gene, CDR1 is DFQATT and CDR2 is SNEGSKA (reference sequence). CDR3 region: CSASSAGVQETQYF. The CDR3 region has the DNA TGCAGTGCTAGCTCCGCGGGGGTCCAAGAGACCCAGTACTTC.

This sequence joins TRBV12-3 or TRBV12-4 and TRBJ1-2; no clear D. Trimming left V 5 bases short and J 3 bases short, with 7 bases between. This CDR3 comprises 12 residues. In nucleotides, the CDR3 is TGTGCCAGCAGTCTCTTTGACTATGGCTACACCTTC. It translates to CASSLFDYGYTF.

This clonotype was picked up many times. This chain joins TRBV13 and TRBJ1-1; no clear D. The CDR3 totals 14 residues. Per germline, CDR1 PRHDT and CDR2 FYEKMQ (reference sequence). V lost 5 bases and J 2 bases, leaving 12 bases between the germline ends. CDR3 in DNA: TGTGCCAGCAGCCCGATGGGAGGAAACACTGAAGCTTTCTTT. Translation gives CASSPMGGNTEAFF.

This clonotype has just a few counts. The V and J genes are TRBV24-1 and TRBJ2-7; D is uncertain. Germline CDR1 reads KGHDR; CDR2 reads SFDVKD. The CDR3 is 15 residues long. Trimming pared 4 bases from V and 10 bases from J, leaving 22 bases between. The CDR3: CATSEVGTTPPQQYF. The CDR3 coding sequence is TGTGCCACCAGTGAAGTGGGCACGACCCCACCGCAACAGTACTTC.

This clonotype has a count of ten or more. The V gene is TRBV9, the J gene TRBJ1-2; the D gene is possibly TRBD1 (5 bases). V was pared by 2 bases and J by 2 bases, with 13 bases between. CDR3 length: 15 amino acids. Germline V CDR1 and CDR2: SGDLS, YYNGEE. In DNA, the CDR3 is TGTGCCAGCAGCGTTTTTCAGGACACAAACTATGGCTACACCTTC. Amino acid sequence: CASSVFQDTNYGYTF.

This clonotype was counted at least ten times. The CDR3 region has the DNA TGTGCCAGCAGCCTTCGGGCTAGCGGACCCTACGAGCAGTACTTC. Translation: CASSLRASGPYEQYF. The chain is built from TRBV7-6 and TRBJ2-7; 7 bases map to TRBD2. Germline V gene sequence: CDR1 SGHVS, CDR2 FNYEAQ. The CDR3 runs 15 residues. The ends lost 5 bases at V and 2 bases at J; junction bases unmatched: 9.

This clonotype was detected many times. The rearrangement uses TRBV11-3 and TRBJ2-5; 7 nucleotides match TRBD2. Losses at the gene ends were 5 bases for V and 5 bases for J; bases not matched to a gene: 20. Germline-derived CDR1 and CDR2 are SGHNT and YENEEA. CDR3 length: 18 residues. DNA for the CDR3: TGTGCCAGCAGCCAACAGCGACGGACCTGGCGGGAGAAGGAGACCCAGTACTTC. This gives the protein CASSQQRRTWREKETQYF. Full variable domain (outside the CDR3, taken from reference TRBV11-3 and TRBJ2-5): EAGVVQSPRYKIIEKKQPVAFWCNPISGHNTLYWYLQNLGQGPELLIRYENEEAVDDSQLPKDRFSAERLKGVDSTLKIQPAELGDSAVYLCASSQQRRTWREKETQYFGPGTRLLVL.

There are many counts of this clonotype. The chain has TRBV6-5 and TRBJ2-7; 10 positions agree with TRBD1. This CDR3 has 15 amino acids. Germline CDR1 MNHEY, CDR2 SVGAGI. With 4 bases clipped from V and 7 bases from J, the junction kept 10 bases outside the gene matches. CDR3: CASSSARQGAREQYF. Written as DNA, the CDR3 is TGTGCCAGCAGTTCGGCCCGACAGGGGGCAAGAGAGCAGTACTTC.

The V call is TRBV6-5, the J call TRBJ1-1, with D perhaps TRBD1 (6 bases). Trimming left V 2 bases short and J 0 bases short, with 10 bases between. CDR1 and CDR2 from the germline V gene are MNHEY and SVGAGI. The CDR3 extends over 15 amino acids. Written as DNA, the CDR3 is TGTGCCAGCAGTTACGGGGGGGCGGTGAACACTGAAGCTTTCTTT. The encoded protein is CASSYGGAVNTEAFF.

A remark on this clonotype: Possible read error: a much larger clone is one base away. The chain links TRBV7-9 to TRBJ2-5; D may match TRBD1 or TRBD2 (5 bases each). CDR1 and CDR2 (germline): SEHNR, FQNEAQ (reference sequence). V lost 5 bases and J lost 2, with 12 bases in between. CDR3 length: 14 amino acids. CDR3 bases: TGTGCCAGCAGCGAGACCGGGACGCAAGAGACCCAGTACTTC. Translation: CASSETGTQETQYF.

This clonotype has at least ten counts. The J gene is TRBJ2-7, the V gene TRBV6-5; 14 bases fit TRBD2. The length of the CDR3 is 15 residues. The V gene's germline CDR1 is MNHEY and CDR2 SVGAGI. The ends lost 6 bases at V and 5 bases at J; junction bases unmatched: 6. CDR3 protein: CASRTGLAGGHEQYF. CDR3 nucleotides: TGTGCCAGCAGGACAGGACTAGCGGGAGGCCACGAGCAGTACTTC.